Following are 18 T cell receptor beta chains from one sample sequenced in a study of cytomegalovirus exposure and HLA in healthy donors. The repertoire was sequenced with immunoSEQ multiplex PCR; TCRdb's copy has only in-frame clones and lacks some. The data hold about 200,000 clones, with around four fifths observed a single time. The sequenced material came from PBMCs. Every receptor here comes from a young woman in good health and CMV-seronegative.

The rearrangement joins TRBV29-1 to TRBJ2-1, with TRBD1 identical over 8 bases. The CDR3 totals 12 residues. Germline values: CDR1 SQVTM, CDR2 ANQGSEA. The CDR3 region has the DNA TGCGCGGACAGGGATTCCTACAATGAGCAGTTCTTC. Its translation: CADRDSYNEQFF.

The chain recombines TRBV5-1 with TRBJ2-1; 14 bases are a match to TRBD2. Looked up from germline, CDR1 is SGHRS and CDR2 is YFSETQ. The V segment lost 9 bases and the J segment 9 bases; nucleotides outside the gene matches: 11. There are 15 residues in the CDR3. The CDR3 nucleotides are TGCGCCACCACACCGGGACTAGCGGGAGAGGGTGAGCAGTTCTTC. Translation gives CATTPGLAGEGEQFF. Looking up the rest from reference TRBV5-1 and TRBJ2-1 gives the full variable domain: KAGVTQTPRYLIKTRGQQVTLSCSPISGHRSVSWYQQTPGQGLQFLFEYFSETQRNKGNFPGRFSGRQFSNSRSEMNVSTLELGDSALYLCATTPGLAGEGEQFFGPGTRLTVL.

This sequence joins TRBV29-1 and TRBJ1-1, with 7 bases lining up with TRBD1. Germline V lookup: CDR1 SQVTM, CDR2 ANQGSEA. V trimming: 6 bases; J trimming: 4 bases; junction bases outside the gene matches: 8. The CDR3 extends over 13 amino acids. As DNA, the CDR3 is TGCAGCGTGGCGATGAACAGGGGCACTGAAGCTTTCTTT. The encoded protein is CSVAMNRGTEAFF.

This clone has a single count. The chain employs TRBV2 and TRBJ1-1, with a tentative D call TRBD1 (5 bases). V was shortened by 2 bases and J by 3 bases, with 10 bases between the two germline ends. The germline V gene encodes CDR1 SNHLY and CDR2 FYNNEI. The CDR3 is made up of 14 amino acids. The CDR3 region has the DNA TGTGCCAGCAGTGAACGAGGGACGGACACTGAAGCTTTCTTT. This sequence encodes CASSERGTDTEAFF.

This clone has more than one count but fewer than ten. The chain joins TRBV4-1 to TRBJ1-2; D not certain. Germline V gives CDR1 MGHRA, CDR2 YSYEKL. The V and J ends lost 3 bases and 0 bases respectively, with 11 bases between them. The CDR3 has 15 amino acids. CDR3: CASSQSSTANYGYTF. As DNA, the CDR3 is TGCGCCAGCAGCCAGTCCTCCACAGCTAACTATGGCTACACCTTC.

CDR3 sequence: CASSFGQAYEQYF. The CDR3 DNA reads as TGCGCCAGCAGCTTCGGACAGGCCTACGAGCAGTACTTC. The chain recombines TRBV5-1 with TRBJ2-7, with 7 nucleotides matching TRBD1. V lost 2 bases, J lost 2 bases, and 1 base stayed unmatched. Germline CDR1 and CDR2: SGHRS and YFSETQ. The CDR3 runs to 13 residues.

V gene TRBV7-8 combines with J gene TRBJ2-7, with 7 bases matching TRBD1. This CDR3 comprises 13 residues. V lost 1 base, J lost 5 bases, and 2 bases stayed unmatched. Germline V gene sequence: CDR1 SGHVS, CDR2 FQNEAQ. CDR3 amino acids: CASSLGQGDEQYF. DNA of the CDR3: TGTGCCAGCAGCTTAGGACAGGGTGACGAGCAGTACTTC. Supplemented by reference TRBV7-8 and TRBJ2-7, the full variable domain reads GAGVSQSPRYKVAKRGQDVALRCDPISGHVSLFWYQQALGQGPEFLTYFQNEAQLDKSGLPSDRFFAERPEGSVSTLKIQRTQQEDSAVYLCASSLGQGDEQYFGPGTRLTVT.

The V and J genes are TRBV15 and TRBJ2-5, with 12 nucleotides matching TRBD2. Germline V CDR1 and CDR2: LNHNV, YYDKDF (reference sequence). This CDR3 region has 16 residues. V dropped 4 bases and J dropped 7; count of bases not matched to a gene: 10. The CDR3 DNA follows: TGTGCCACCAGCACAGGGACTAGCGGGTATACAATGACCCAGTACTTC. It codes for CATSTGTSGYTMTQYF.

The chain is built from TRBV28 and TRBJ2-7, with 11 positions matching TRBD2. The germline V gene encodes CDR1 MDHEN and CDR2 SYDVKM. The CDR3 is made up of 14 amino acids. V trimming: 5 bases; J trimming: 2 bases; junction bases outside the gene matches: 2. CDR3 protein: CASSTSGSTYEQYF. The DNA for the CDR3 is TGTGCCAGCAGTACTAGCGGGAGCACCTACGAGCAGTACTTC.

The chain recombines TRBV5-5 with TRBJ2-7, with D possibly called TRBD1 or TRBD2 (5 bases each). V lost 0 bases, J lost 2 bases, and 12 bases lay in between. Germline lookup yields CDR1 SGHKS and CDR2 YYEKEE (reference sequence). This CDR3 is 15 amino acids long. The CDR3 loop is CASSLGGIRAYEQYF. CDR3 coding DNA: TGTGCCAGCAGCTTGGGGGGGATTAGGGCCTACGAGCAGTACTTC.

V gene TRBV27 combines with J gene TRBJ2-1; 11 bases align to TRBD2. Trimming removed 9 bases from V and 5 bases from J; junction bases left unmatched: 12. CDR1 is MNHEY, CDR2 SMNVEV, per germline (reference sequence). CDR3 length: 16 residues. The CDR3 protein is CASQIWGTSGNNEQFF. The CDR3 nucleotides read TGTGCCAGTCAAATTTGGGGGACTAGCGGCAACAATGAGCAGTTCTTC.

This chain uses TRBV6-6 with TRBJ1-3; no reliable D call. The germline V and J ends were trimmed by 8 bases and 0 bases, with 11 bases remaining between them. Germline V gene lookup returns CDR1 MNHNY and CDR2 SVGAGI (reference sequence). The CDR3 length is 14 residues. The CDR3 is CASGDSSSGNTIYF. CDR3 bases: TGTGCCAGCGGAGACTCATCCTCTGGAAACACCATATATTTT.

This sequence joins TRBV6-6 and TRBJ2-2; 7 positions match TRBD1. The V and J ends lost 8 bases and 4 bases, in that order; junction bases with no gene match: 13. Looked up from germline, CDR1 is MNHNY and CDR2 is SVGAGI (reference sequence). This CDR3 region has 16 residues. The CDR3 DNA is TGTGCCAGCCGACTTCGACAGGGCTCCGCCACCGGGGAGCTGTTTTTT. This translates into CASRLRQGSATGELFF.

The V and J genes are TRBV10-1 and TRBJ1-1; D ambiguous. The CDR3 is made up of 11 amino acids. The germline V gene has CDR1 WNHNN and CDR2 SYGVQD (reference sequence). The CDR3 nucleotides read TGCCGTTTCGGGTTAGACACTGAAGCTTTCTTT. It encodes CRFGLDTEAFF.

This clone came up once. This chain joins TRBV27 and TRBJ2-5; TRBD1 agrees at 8 bases. V lost 5 bases and J lost 4; bases outside the gene matches: 12. This CDR3 spans 16 amino acids. Germline CDR1 reads MNHEY; CDR2 reads SMNVEV (reference sequence). The CDR3 DNA reads as TGTGCCAGCAGTACCATCGGACAGGGTGTTGGAGAGACCCAGTACTTC. It encodes CASSTIGQGVGETQYF.

V is TRBV4-1 and J is TRBJ1-4, with 9 nucleotides matching TRBD1. The CDR3 sequence is 17 residues long. V was clipped by 7 bases and J by 7 bases; unmatched bases: 16. Germline loops: CDR1 MGHRA, CDR2 YSYEKL. CDR3 bases: TGCGCCAGCACCCTCAGCCCCACCGGGACAGGGCTTGAAAAACTGTTTTTT. It yields the protein CASTLSPTGTGLEKLFF.

This sequence joins TRBV10-3 and TRBJ2-3, with D maybe TRBD2 (6 bases). CDR1 and CDR2 (germline): ENHRY, SYGVKD. The CDR3 has 13 amino acids. Trimming stripped 5 bases from V and 5 bases from J, with 11 bases between. CDR3 coding DNA: TGTGCCATCAGTATATCTAGCGAAGATACGCAGTATTTT. Translation gives CAISISSEDTQYF.

The chain uses TRBV11-2 and TRBJ1-1, with D unclear. The CDR3 sequence is 10 residues long. The V and J ends lost 5 bases and 7 bases respectively, with 5 bases between them. Germline V gives CDR1 SGHAT, CDR2 FQNNGV. CDR3 coding DNA: TGTGCCAGCAGCAAGAGTGAAGCTTTCTTT. It specifies CASSKSEAFF. The full variable domain, its missing parts supplied by reference TRBV11-2 and TRBJ1-1, is EAGVAQSPRYKIIEKRQSVAFWCNPISGHATLYWYQQILGQGPKLLIQFQNNGVVDDSQLPKDRFSAERLKGVDSTLKIQPAKLEDSAVYLCASSKSEAFFGQGTRLTVV.